This T cell receptor (beta chain) was obtained from a study of chemoradiotherapy in HPV16-positive cancers (dated by TCRdb to 2022 to 2024). Regarding the study in general: Using functional T-cell assays on cells from a couple of HPV16-positive patients, the researchers defined candidate HPV-specific T-cell clones and common TCR motifs. Whether T-cell immunity against the HPV oncoproteins E6 and E7 changes during chemoradiotherapy and whether survival is affected by this immunity were examined in the study. TCR repertoires from roughly 93 patients with HPV-related cancers were then used to track the candidate HPV-specific TCRs and motifs. Study-wide conclusions, independent of this receptor: Only a couple of HPV16-positive patients were used to derive the functional definition of HPV-specific T cells, and the survival association was reported for HPV16-positive patients. In HPV16-positive patients, expansion of HPV-responsive T cells during chemoradiotherapy was associated with improved recurrence-free survival. Expansion of candidate HPV-specific clones and E7-related TCR motifs was observed in the tumor microenvironment during treatment, whereas no such expansion was observed for non-HPV-specific T cells.

This clone showed up just once. No antigen is known for it. Base qualities are not provided; no much larger clone lies one nucleotide away. Trimming removed 2 bases from V and 1 base from J, leaving 5 bases between the germline ends. The CDR3 measures 13 amino acids from cysteine to phenylalanine. Only the CDR3 portion is preserved as DNA: 39 bases, with reading frame beginning at the first base. CDR1 and CDR2, looked up from the germline V gene, are ENHRY and SYGVKD. Repertoires were sampled repeatedly over the course of chemoradiotherapy, so clonal expansion could be followed in the tumor microenvironment. The library was generated by the immunoSEQ multiplex PCR assay. TCRdb's version of the immuneACCESS table is confined to in-frame rearrangements and falls short of the full clone set. An unresolved V gene accounts for under half of the shortfall where checked; the remainder is of unknown origin. Here the sample has about 67,000 clones; about nine tenths occur a single time. 4% to 4.5% of the sample is taken by the ten largest.

Sample: blood, taken from a patient who underwent chemoradiotherapy. The TCR originated in a human donor with HPV-associated anogenital cancer. The chain couples TRBV10-3 to TRBJ1-1, with no confident D gene call. The DNA sequence is as follows: TGTGCCATCAGTGAGCGGCGGAACACTGAAGCTTTCTTT. It codes for CAISERRNTEAFF.